One sample yielded the 23 T cell receptor beta chains listed below, sequenced in a study of T cells in Graves' hyperthyroidism and ophthalmopathy. Amplification of TCR beta CDR3 regions was performed using RNA transcripts as template. Primed by the HTBI set, a first-round RT-PCR was run on the TCR CDR3. TCRdb re-called the multiplex PCR reads through MiXCR, storing one row per CDR3 protein. The sample carries about 360,000 distinct CDR3 sequences, roughly 13% recorded once. Sequenced input: blood. The source is a woman in her late teens or twenties with Graves' hyperthyroidism.

In its sample, this clonotype was seen many times. The rearrangement uses TRBV27 and TRBJ2-7; 8 bases are a match to TRBD1. The CDR3 is 12 residues long. From germline, CDR1 is MNHEY and CDR2 SMNVEV (reference sequence). Losses at the gene ends were 6 bases for V and 3 bases for J; bases not matched to a gene: 1. The CDR3 DNA sequence: TGTGCCAGCAGAACAGGGGGCTACGAGCAGTACTTC. This codes for CASRTGGYEQYF.

This clonotype was counted ten times or more. The chain combines TRBV2 with TRBJ2-1, with D maybe TRBD2 (7 bases). V lost 7 bases to trimming and J lost 9 bases, with 19 bases between them. Germline CDR1 and CDR2: SNHLY and FYNNEI. CDR3 length equals 14 residues. CDR3 sequence reads: CASIRGRADPEQFF. CDR3 in DNA: TGTGCCAGCATTAGGGGGAGGGCCGACCCTGAGCAGTTCTTC.

In this sample, this clonotype turned up a few times. The V and J genes are TRBV9 and TRBJ2-5; possible D gene TRBD1, 5 bases. With 4 bases removed from V and 5 bases from J, the gap between germline ends came to 12 bases. The CDR3 runs 13 residues. Germline V CDR1 and CDR2: SGDLS, YYNGEE. CDR3 sequence reads: CASSPLGRETQYF. In DNA, the CDR3 is TGTGCCAGCAGCCCCCTGGGGCGGGAGACCCAGTACTTC.

The CDR3 DNA reads TGCGCCAGCCGCTTTTCCCCTATACAGGGAAACTATGGCTACACCTTC. Amino acid sequence: CASRFSPIQGNYGYTF. This sequence joins TRBV10-1 and TRBJ1-2; D might be TRBD1 (6 bases). Trimming took off 8 bases at V and 2 bases at J, with 21 bases between the two ends. CDR3 length: 16 amino acids. CDR1 WNHNN and CDR2 SYGVQD come from the germline V gene (reference sequence).

At least ten counts were recorded for this clonotype. The genes are TRBV12-3 or TRBV12-4 and TRBJ1-6; D may be TRBD1 (5 bases). The CDR3 length is 17 residues. Trimming cost V 4 bases and J 0 bases, with 13 bases left between them. The CDR3 region has the DNA TGTGCCAGCAGTTCGGGGCGGTTGAGCTCCTATAATTCACCCCTCCACTTT. Translating it yields CASSSGRLSSYNSPLHF.

The rearrangement uses TRBV19 and TRBJ2-3; D possibly corresponds to TRBD1 (6 bases). CDR1 is LNHDA, CDR2 SQIVND, per germline (reference sequence). The CDR3 extends over 14 amino acids. V gave up 7 bases and J gave up 2 bases, with 13 bases separating them. CDR3 amino acids: CASMPGHSTDTQYF. DNA for the CDR3: TGTGCCAGTATGCCGGGACATTCCACAGATACGCAGTATTTT.

The rearrangement joins TRBV6-1 to TRBJ2-5, with TRBD1 as a possible D gene (6 bases). The germline V gene has CDR1 MNHNS and CDR2 SASEGT. Trimming took 6 bases from V and 4 from J, leaving 15 bases between them. This CDR3 has 14 amino acids. Written as DNA, the CDR3 is TGTGCCAGCAGCGTAGGGGGTCTGGGAGAGACCCAGTACTTC. Translated, it gives CASSVGGLGETQYF.

V usage is TRBV28 and J usage is TRBJ2-7, with TRBD1 identical over 9 bases. The CDR3 has 15 residues. Germline V gene data show CDR1 as MDHEN and CDR2 as SYDVKM. After removal of 6 bases from V and 2 bases from J, the junction contained 8 bases not matched to a gene. CDR3 protein: CASRRTGAIAYEQYF. The CDR3 DNA is TGTGCCAGCAGGAGGACAGGGGCCATCGCCTACGAGCAGTACTTC.

This clonotype came up many times. This chain connects TRBV2 to TRBJ2-7, with a possible D match to TRBD2 (5 bases). The CDR3 runs 15 residues. Trimming stripped 3 bases from V and 2 bases from J, with 14 bases between. Germline V gene lookup returns CDR1 SNHLY and CDR2 FYNNEI. This chain's CDR3 is CASSEAARGPYEQYF. CDR3 coding DNA: TGTGCCAGCAGTGAGGCAGCCCGCGGGCCCTACGAGCAGTACTTC.

This clonotype was seen ten or more times. This chain joins TRBV20-1 and TRBJ2-7; D is undetermined. The CDR3 covers 13 residues. Trimming removed 6 bases from V and 0 bases from J, with 12 bases in between. The germline V gene encodes CDR1 DFQATT and CDR2 SNEGSKA (reference sequence). CDR3 loop: CSAEEGNSYEQYF. Written as DNA, the CDR3 is TGCAGTGCCGAAGAAGGGAACTCCTACGAGCAGTACTTC.

This clonotype appeared many times. The V gene is TRBV20-1, the J gene TRBJ2-5, with TRBD1 identical over 7 bases. This CDR3 has 15 residues. CDR1 is DFQATT and CDR2 is SNEGSKA in the germline V gene (reference sequence). The V gene end was trimmed by 0 bases and the J gene end by 2 bases; junction bases not matched to a gene: 6. CDR3 sequence reads: CSARDTGVAQETQYF. In nucleotides, the CDR3 is TGCAGTGCTAGAGATACAGGGGTCGCACAAGAGACCCAGTACTTC.

This clonotype was detected many times. The genes are TRBV7-2 and TRBJ1-2; D remains ambiguous. V lost 5 bases and J lost 4, with 17 bases in between. There are 15 residues in the CDR3. CDR1 and CDR2 (germline): SGHTA, FQGNSA. DNA of the CDR3: TGTGCCAGCAGCCCAGTAGGAGGTGATATCTATGGCTACACCTTC. This translates into CASSPVGGDIYGYTF.

This clonotype was seen many times. The rearrangement uses TRBV20-1 and TRBJ2-1; D is unresolved. The germline V and J ends were trimmed by 3 bases and 4 bases, with 7 bases remaining between them. Germline V CDR1 and CDR2: DFQATT, SNEGSKA (reference sequence). The CDR3 extends over 12 amino acids. The CDR3 spells CSASLFYNEQFF. In DNA, the CDR3 is TGCAGTGCTAGCCTCTTTTACAATGAGCAGTTCTTC.

In this sample, this clonotype turned up many times. This chain joins TRBV6-1 and TRBJ2-5; the match to TRBD1 covers 8 bases. V was pared by 3 bases and J by 5 bases, with 11 bases of the junction left unmatched. The CDR3 totals 16 residues. Germline CDR1 reads MNHNS; CDR2 reads SASEGT. CDR3 DNA sequence: TGTGCCAGCAGTGACGTCGGCAGGGGGCCTGGGGAGACCCAGTACTTC. This translates into CASSDVGRGPGETQYF.

At least ten counts were recorded for this clonotype. This CDR3 is CASSGPGQGLGGYTF. The CDR3 DNA sequence: TGTGCCAGCAGTGGACCGGGACAGGGATTGGGCGGCTACACCTTC. V usage is TRBV28 and J usage is TRBJ1-2, with 9 bases aligning to TRBD1. The CDR3 runs 15 residues. Per the germline V gene, CDR1 is MDHEN and CDR2 is SYDVKM. V was pared by 5 bases and J by 8 bases, with 12 bases of the junction left unmatched.

This rearrangement joins TRBV12-3 or TRBV12-4 to TRBJ2-7; the D is unclear. The CDR3 spans 14 residues. With 5 bases removed from V and 5 bases from J, the gap between germline ends came to 16 bases. The CDR3 region is CASSDSPNINEQYF. The DNA of the CDR3 is TGTGCCAGCAGTGACTCCCCGAATATCAACGAGCAGTACTTC.

This clonotype has ten or more counts. The chain is built from TRBV6-1 and TRBJ1-5; 7 nucleotides match TRBD1. Per the germline V gene, CDR1 is MNHNS and CDR2 is SASEGT. The CDR3 consists of 13 residues. V was clipped by 6 bases and J by 4 bases; unmatched bases: 3. Here the CDR3 reads CASSADRNQPQHF. As DNA, the CDR3 is TGTGCCAGCAGCGCGGACAGGAATCAGCCCCAGCATTTT.

This sequence joins TRBV29-1 and TRBJ2-5; D might be TRBD1 or TRBD2, each matching 6 bases. The V end was cut by 6 bases, the J end by 2 bases, with 10 bases between. CDR3 length: 12 amino acids. CDR1 is SQVTM and CDR2 is ANQGSEA in the germline V gene. CDR3 amino acids: CSVGGAQETQYF. CDR3 coding DNA: TGCAGCGTCGGGGGCGCGCAAGAGACCCAGTACTTC.

In this sample, this clonotype turned up once. The CDR3 sequence is CASSLAGTSGNVEQFF. The CDR3 nucleotides read TGTGCCAGCAGCTTGGCCGGGACTAGCGGGAACGTCGAGCAGTTCTTC. The V call is TRBV5-4, the J call TRBJ2-1; TRBD2 agrees at 13 bases. The CDR3 contains 16 residues. The V gene's germline CDR1 is SGHNT and CDR2 YYREEE (reference sequence). V lost 0 bases to trimming and J lost 10 bases; unmatched junction nucleotides: 7.

This clonotype was seen at least ten times. The CDR3 DNA is TGTGCCAGCAGTTCCCCACTGACAGGCCCCACACCCCTCCACTTT. This codes for CASSSPLTGPTPLHF. V is TRBV12-3 or TRBV12-4 and J is TRBJ1-6; perhaps TRBD1 as D (6 bases). This CDR3 is 15 amino acids long. V was shortened by 4 bases and J by 11 bases, with 18 bases between the two germline ends.

This clonotype was counted ten times or more. The chain recombines TRBV12-3 or TRBV12-4 with TRBJ2-3; 7 bases are a match to TRBD2. V shed 1 base and J 2 bases; nucleotides not matched to a gene: 6. The CDR3 has 16 amino acids. The CDR3 DNA reads as TGTGCCAGCAGTTTAGGGGGGGGGAGACACACAGATACGCAGTATTTT. Its protein is CASSLGGGRHTDTQYF.

On this clonotype: At one end, the junction sequence differs from germline, possibly due to a read error. The gene calls are TRBV28 and TRBJ1-5; D ambiguous. Germline CDR1 reads MDHEN; CDR2 reads SYDVKM. There are 15 residues in the CDR3. The DNA for the CDR3 is TGTGCCAGCAGCTTAGAAGCAGGCAACAATCACCCCCAGCAGTTT. This gives the protein CASSLEAGNNHPQQF.

Many counts were recorded for this clonotype. CDR3 in amino acids: CASSLPGAGEQFF. The CDR3 nucleotides are TGTGCCAGCAGTCTTCCAGGGGCTGGTGAGCAGTTCTTC. V usage is TRBV28 and J usage is TRBJ2-1; weak D call: TRBD1 (6 bases). Germline V gives CDR1 MDHEN, CDR2 SYDVKM. Between the trimmed V and J ends, which lost 5 bases and 9 bases, there was a span of 14 bases. This CDR3 spans 13 amino acids.